The 24 T cell receptor beta chains below were found in one sample sequenced in a study of CD8 T cells in ankylosing spondylitis. These receptors have no known antigen. Broader study findings: What seemed typical of ankylosing spondylitis blood was a TCR beta motif built from several highly homologous variants.

MiXCR, applied by TCRdb to the 5' RACE reads, yields one record per CDR3 protein. The repertoire holds some 700,000 distinct CDR3 sequences, 15% to 20% seen once, with roughly a fifth in the top ten. The specimen sequenced was blood, either unsorted or a sorted T cell fraction (not recorded which). The origin of the receptors is a male donor with ankylosing spondylitis.

In nucleotides, the CDR3 is TGTGCCAGCAGTGATCAGGGCTTGACCTACAATGAGCAGTTCTTC. Its protein is CASSDQGLTYNEQFF. This rearrangement joins TRBV25-1 to TRBJ2-1, with a tentative D call TRBD1 (5 bases). The germline gives CDR1 MGHDK, CDR2 SYGVNS. This CDR3 contains 15 residues. V lost 3 bases to trimming and J lost 2 bases, with 11 bases between them.

The chain uses TRBV5-1 and TRBJ1-1; D might be TRBD1 (6 bases). The CDR3 contains 14 residues. Germline V lookup: CDR1 SGHRS, CDR2 YFSETQ. V gave up 1 base and J gave up 4 bases, with 11 bases separating them. The CDR3 loop is CASSLQTGSTEAFF. CDR3 DNA sequence: TGCGCCAGCAGCTTGCAAACAGGGTCCACTGAAGCTTTCTTT.

J is TRBJ1-5 and V is TRBV6-2 or TRBV6-3, with D possibly being TRBD1 (5 bases). V gave up 0 bases and J gave up 2 bases, with 20 bases separating them. The length of the CDR3 is 19 residues. In germline, CDR1 is MNHEY, CDR2 SVGEGT. The CDR3: CASSYSRNEGKQGNQPQHF. Written as DNA, the CDR3 is TGTGCCAGCAGTTACTCGAGAAATGAAGGGAAACAGGGCAATCAGCCCCAGCATTTT.

The V call is TRBV3-1, the J call TRBJ2-1; TRBD2 matches 11 bases. The germline V gene encodes CDR1 LGHDT and CDR2 YNNKEL (reference sequence). The CDR3 has 16 amino acids. V was clipped by 0 bases and J by 4 bases; unmatched bases: 2. CDR3 sequence reads: CASSQDSGGAYNEQFF. Written as DNA, the CDR3 is TGTGCCAGCAGCCAAGATAGCGGGGGGGCTTACAATGAGCAGTTCTTC.

This clonotype appeared a few times. The rearrangement joins TRBV20-1 to TRBJ1-2, with D tentatively TRBD1 (6 bases). The CDR3 is made up of 13 amino acids. Per the germline V gene, CDR1 is DFQATT and CDR2 is SNEGSKA (reference sequence). The CDR3 DNA follows: TGCAGGGTCCAGGGGCCTCCTCCTCGCGGCTACACCTTC. Translating it yields CRVQGPPPRGYTF.

V usage is TRBV7-6 and J usage is TRBJ2-3; no reliable D call. V gave up 5 bases and J gave up 3 bases, with 15 bases separating them. The germline V gene encodes CDR1 SGHVS and CDR2 FNYEAQ. CDR3 length: 15 amino acids. Here the CDR3 DNA reads TGTGCCAGCAGCCCCACGACGACACGAACAGATACGCAGTATTTT. Translating gives CASSPTTTRTDTQYF.

The chain employs TRBV7-2 and TRBJ2-1; the match to TRBD2 covers 13 bases. This CDR3 has 17 residues. Per the germline V gene, CDR1 is SGHTA and CDR2 is FQGNSA. V was clipped by 3 bases and J by 7 bases; unmatched bases: 9. The chain's CDR3 is CASSFWGLAGPLNEQFF. CDR3 nucleotides: TGTGCCAGCAGCTTTTGGGGACTAGCGGGGCCGTTAAATGAGCAGTTCTTC.

This clonotype was recorded at least ten times. The chain couples TRBV15 to TRBJ2-7; 13 nucleotides agree with TRBD2. This CDR3 is 14 amino acids long. The V gene end was trimmed by 5 bases and the J gene end by 3 bases; junction bases not matched to a gene: 1. Germline CDR1 reads LNHNV; CDR2 reads YYDKDF (reference sequence). This CDR3 is CATSRTSGSYEQYF. The CDR3 DNA sequence: TGTGCCACCAGCCGGACTAGCGGGAGCTACGAGCAGTACTTC.

This clonotype was detected only a few times. The rearrangement uses TRBV20-1 and TRBJ2-1; D perhaps matches TRBD2 (6 bases). The CDR3 has 15 amino acids. The V gene lost 3 bases and the J gene lost 7 bases, with 19 bases spanning the gap. Germline V lookup: CDR1 DFQATT, CDR2 SNEGSKA (reference sequence). This chain's CDR3 is CSASTGRRVGNEQFF. CDR3 bases: TGCAGTGCTAGTACCGGGAGACGGGTGGGGAATGAGCAGTTCTTC.

A few counts support this clonotype. The V call is TRBV30, the J call TRBJ1-5, with 7 bases lining up with TRBD1. CDR3 length: 14 amino acids. Per germline, CDR1 GTSNPN and CDR2 SVGIG (reference sequence). Germline trimming cut 2 bases from V and 4 bases from J; bases unmatched to any gene: 5. The CDR3 here is CAWSQDRFNQPQHF. CDR3 nucleotides: TGTGCCTGGAGTCAGGACAGGTTTAATCAGCCCCAGCATTTT.

In its sample, this clonotype was seen a few times. The V gene is TRBV12-2, the J gene TRBJ1-1; the table calls TRBD1, which could not be checked here. TRBV12-2 is listed as a pseudogene. CDR3 length equals 17 residues. The CDR3, as DNA: TGTGCAAGTCGCTTAGAATCGTCTCCAGGGGGCAACACTGAAGCTTTCTTT. Translating it yields CASRLESSPGGNTEAFF.

The rearrangement uses TRBV2 and TRBJ2-1, with TRBD1 as a possible D gene (7 bases). In germline, CDR1 is SNHLY, CDR2 FYNNEI. Between the trimmed V and J ends, which lost 7 bases and 4 bases, there was a span of 11 bases. The CDR3 totals 13 residues. CDR3 DNA sequence: TGTGCCAGCACCAGGGGGGAGTACAATGAGCAGTTCTTC. It encodes CASTRGEYNEQFF.

This clonotype turned up a few times. V usage is TRBV10-3 and J usage is TRBJ2-5; 8 bases map to TRBD2. The CDR3 extends over 17 amino acids. In germline, CDR1 is ENHRY, CDR2 SYGVKD. After removal of 2 bases from V and 1 base from J, the junction contained 9 bases not matched to a gene. Written as DNA, the CDR3 is TGTGCCATCAGTGAGCCTCCCTTGGGACTAGTCCAAGAGACCCAGTACTTC. It translates to CAISEPPLGLVQETQYF.

The CDR3 spells CASSPSSFGEQYF. The DNA of the CDR3 is TGTGCCAGCTCACCATCCAGTTTCGGCGAGCAGTACTTC. The chain combines TRBV18 with TRBJ2-7; D is undetermined. Trimming removed 2 bases at V and 6 bases at J, with 11 bases between. Germline values: CDR1 KGHSH, CDR2 LQKENI. The CDR3 extends over 13 amino acids.

CDR3 loop: CASSVRGRTVGNQPQHF. The CDR3, as DNA: TGTGCCAGCAGTGTCCGTGGAAGGACAGTGGGCAATCAGCCCCAGCATTTT. This chain joins TRBV6-1 and TRBJ1-5, with D perhaps TRBD1 (6 bases). The CDR3 is 17 residues long. The V end lost 4 bases, the J end lost 2 bases, and 18 bases lay between the germline ends. Per germline, CDR1 MNHNS and CDR2 SASEGT.

The chain joins TRBV15 to TRBJ1-1, with 7 bases matching TRBD1. Trimming took 4 bases from V and 3 from J; bases not matched to a gene: 8. CDR3 length equals 15 residues. CDR1 and CDR2 from the germline V gene are LNHNV and YYDKDF (reference sequence). CDR3 amino acids: CATSNTWRGHTEAFF. CDR3 nucleotides: TGTGCCACCAGCAATACATGGAGGGGGCACACTGAAGCTTTCTTT.

V gene TRBV7-9 combines with J gene TRBJ2-7; tentative D call: TRBD1 (6 bases). The V end was cut by 1 base, the J end by 2 bases, with 9 bases between. Germline CDR1 and CDR2: SEHNR and FQNEAQ (reference sequence). The CDR3 is 14 residues long. CDR3 sequence (DNA): TGTGCCAGCAGCTTAGGGACAGCCACCTACGAGCAGTACTTC. Protein sequence: CASSLGTATYEQYF.

The table lists this clonotype with a few counts. V usage is TRBV11-2 and J usage is TRBJ2-3; 9 bases map to TRBD2. In germline, CDR1 is SGHAT, CDR2 FQNNGV. The CDR3 runs 17 residues. The ends lost 1 base at V and 0 bases at J; junction bases unmatched: 5. The CDR3 DNA reads as TGTGCCAGCAGCTTAGCCCCGACTAGCGGTAGCACAGATACGCAGTATTTT. Translation gives CASSLAPTSGSTDTQYF. Full variable domain (outside the CDR3, taken from reference TRBV11-2 and TRBJ2-3): EAGVAQSPRYKIIEKRQSVAFWCNPISGHATLYWYQQILGQGPKLLIQFQNNGVVDDSQLPKDRFSAERLKGVDSTLKIQPAKLEDSAVYLCASSLAPTSGSTDTQYFGPGTRLTVL.

This clonotype was detected only once. This chain connects TRBV11-2 to TRBJ2-3, with 9 bases aligning to TRBD2. After removal of 8 bases from V and 6 bases from J, the junction contained 12 bases not matched to a gene. The CDR3 length is 15 residues. Germline lookup yields CDR1 SGHAT and CDR2 FQNNGV. The CDR3 DNA reads TGTGCCAGCCTGAGGAGCGGGGGGTCTTTCGATACGCAGTATTTT. Translating it yields CASLRSGGSFDTQYF.

V is TRBV4-2 and J is TRBJ2-2, with D perhaps being TRBD1 or TRBD2 (5 bases each). The length of the CDR3 is 16 residues. Germline V CDR1 and CDR2: LGHNA, YNFKEQ. Deletions cut 10 bases from V and 4 bases from J, with 22 bases between. Here the CDR3 reads CATRSGTTLLTGELFF. CDR3 coding DNA: TGTGCCACCCGTTCCGGGACGACATTACTCACCGGGGAGCTGTTTTTT.

The chain combines TRBV10-3 with TRBJ2-7; 13 bases fit TRBD2. Germline values: CDR1 ENHRY, CDR2 SYGVKD. This CDR3 has 15 residues. J gave up 5 bases and V 3 bases, and 4 bases lay outside the gene matches. CDR3 DNA sequence: TGTGCCATCAGTGAAACTAGCGGGAGGGCTCACGAGCAGTACTTC. Its protein product is CAISETSGRAHEQYF.

This clonotype appeared a few times. The rearrangement uses TRBV7-3 and TRBJ2-3, with 7 positions matching TRBD2. The germline gives CDR1 SGHTA, CDR2 FQGTGA. This CDR3 contains 16 residues. After removal of 5 bases from V and 6 bases from J, the junction contained 14 bases not matched to a gene. The CDR3 protein is CASSPGAGFVSDTQYF. The CDR3 DNA follows: TGTGCCAGCAGCCCCGGAGCGGGGTTTGTTTCGGATACGCAGTATTTT.

This clonotype is a singleton in its sample. The J gene is TRBJ2-3, the V gene TRBV12-3 or TRBV12-4; 16 nucleotides agree with TRBD2. The J segment lost 0 bases and the V segment lost 10 bases, leaving 10 bases of the junction unmatched. This CDR3 has 18 amino acids. CDR3 residues: CAICSGTSGRASTDTQYF. In DNA form, the CDR3 reads TGTGCCATCTGCTCAGGGACTAGCGGGAGGGCGAGCACAGATACGCAGTATTTT.

This clonotype was seen a few times. This chain's CDR3 is CATSRDLATTYGYTF. The CDR3 DNA reads TGTGCCACCAGCAGAGATCTGGCAACCACCTATGGCTACACCTTC. The V and J genes are TRBV15 and TRBJ1-2; D remains unclear. The CDR3 runs 15 residues. Germline values: CDR1 LNHNV, CDR2 YYDKDF (reference sequence). Trimming removed 0 bases from V and 4 bases from J, with 12 bases in between.